These 22 T cell receptor beta chains share one sample of origin, sequenced in a study of somatic mutations in cytotoxic T cells in rheumatoid arthritis. Assay: immunoSEQ multiplex PCR; the TCRdb copy retains only in-frame clones and omits some. The sample lists roughly 16,000 clones, over 65% seen once, with around 4.8% in the top ten. The specimen sequenced was CD8+ T cells sorted from blood. The receptors were gathered from an adult with rheumatoid arthritis.

This clone was seen more than once but under ten times. This chain connects TRBV10-1 to TRBJ2-7; 9 positions agree with TRBD1. J gave up 6 bases and V 1 base, and 10 bases lay outside the gene matches. Germline CDR1 reads WNHNN; CDR2 reads SYGVQD (reference sequence). The CDR3 is 16 residues long. The CDR3, as DNA: TGCGCCAGCAGTGAGTGGATAGGGACAGGGATTGGCGAGCAGTACTTC. It encodes CASSEWIGTGIGEQYF.

The chain has TRBV9 and TRBJ2-2; a weak D match, TRBD2 (6 bases). Trimming stripped 7 bases from V and 5 bases from J, with 9 bases between. Germline V gives CDR1 SGDLS, CDR2 YYNGEE. The CDR3 length is 12 residues. The CDR3 coding sequence is TGTGCCAGCGGGGGGAATACCGGGGAGCTGTTTTTT. Its translation is CASGGNTGELFF. The whole variable domain, remainder taken from reference TRBV9 and TRBJ2-2, is DSGVTQTPKHLITATGQRVTLRCSPRSGDLSVYWYQQSLDQGLQFLIQYYNGEERAKGNILERFSAQQFPDLHSELNLSSLELGDSALYFCASGGNTGELFFGEGSRLTVL.

This clone was seen only a few times. This sequence joins TRBV5-1 and TRBJ1-1, with D tentatively TRBD1 (5 bases). The germline gives CDR1 SGHRS, CDR2 YFSETQ. This CDR3 spans 14 amino acids. Trimming removed 2 bases at V and 4 bases at J, with 12 bases between. Written as DNA, the CDR3 is TGCGCCAGCAGCTTTCAAGGGGAGGGCACTGAAGCTTTCTTT. Translated: CASSFQGEGTEAFF.

The chain recombines TRBV13 with TRBJ1-4; D gene unclear. Germline CDR1 PRHDT, CDR2 FYEKMQ (reference sequence). The CDR3 is 16 amino acids. Trimming took 1 base from V and 15 from J, leaving 24 bases between them. The CDR3 DNA reads TGTGCCAGCAGCTTAGTGTATCCCGATGTTGCAGGTACGGTGTTTTTT. Protein sequence: CASSLVYPDVAGTVFF.

The chain couples TRBV7-2 to TRBJ2-1; D uncertain. V was trimmed by 2 bases and J by 5 bases, leaving 10 bases between them. The V gene's germline CDR1 is SGHTA and CDR2 FQGNSA. This CDR3 has 14 residues. CDR3 nucleotides: TGTGCCAGCAGCTTAAAGGGTCTAGACAATGAGCAGTTCTTC. Protein sequence: CASSLKGLDNEQFF.

The chain employs TRBV29-1 and TRBJ2-1, with D possibly matching TRBD2 (6 bases). Trimming removed 5 bases from V and 4 bases from J, with 12 bases in between. The germline V gene encodes CDR1 SQVTM and CDR2 ANQGSEA. This CDR3 is 13 amino acids long. CDR3 sequence reads: CSVIWGVYNEQFF. CDR3 nucleotide sequence: TGCAGCGTTATCTGGGGGGTATACAATGAGCAGTTCTTC.

The chain carries TRBV27 and TRBJ2-2; D unclear. The CDR3 sequence is 15 residues long. CDR1 MNHEY and CDR2 SMNVEV come from the germline V gene (reference sequence). V shed 3 bases and J shed 0 bases, with 8 bases lying between them. CDR3 coding DNA: TGTGCCAGCAGTTTGTCCCCCTCGAACACCGGGGAGCTGTTTTTT. Amino acids: CASSLSPSNTGELFF.

The chain is built from TRBV10-2 and TRBJ1-5, with D tentatively TRBD1 (6 bases). Trimming removed 2 bases at V and 5 bases at J, with 19 bases between. There are 17 residues in the CDR3. In germline, CDR1 is WSHSY, CDR2 SAAADI. In DNA form, the CDR3 reads TGCGCCAGCAGTGAGATCGCTAATGGGGGCATGGATCAGCCCCAGCATTTT. It yields the protein CASSEIANGGMDQPQHF.

V and J are TRBV9 and TRBJ2-6; D is undetermined. The V gene's germline CDR1 is SGDLS and CDR2 YYNGEE. V dropped 4 bases and J dropped 1 base, with 12 bases sitting between them. This CDR3 is built from 16 residues. The chain's CDR3 is CASSRSRVSGANVLTF. CDR3 sequence (DNA): TGTGCCAGCAGCCGTAGTCGGGTTTCTGGGGCCAACGTCCTGACTTTC.

The genes are TRBV29-1 and TRBJ1-2, with 8 nucleotides matching TRBD1. Looked up from germline, CDR1 is SQVTM and CDR2 is ANQGSEA. The trim removed 7 bases at V and 6 bases at J, leaving 10 bases unmatched. This CDR3 is built from 13 residues. CDR3 sequence (DNA): TGCAGCGACGGGTGGACAGGGATGGATGGCTACACCTTC. It encodes CSDGWTGMDGYTF.

V usage is TRBV27 and J usage is TRBJ2-7, with a weak D call TRBD2 (6 bases). Per germline, CDR1 MNHEY and CDR2 SMNVEV (reference sequence). Between the trimmed V and J ends, which lost 5 bases and 5 bases, there was a span of 16 bases. This CDR3 region has 14 residues. CDR3 sequence: CASSPGKRGNEQYF. Written as DNA, the CDR3 is TGTGCCAGCAGTCCAGGGAAACGGGGGAACGAGCAGTACTTC.

V gene TRBV2 combines with J gene TRBJ1-1, with unresolved D. Trimming pared 10 bases from V and 2 bases from J, leaving 8 bases between. Germline loops: CDR1 SNHLY, CDR2 FYNNEI. This CDR3 is built from 11 residues. As DNA, the CDR3 is TGTGCCACCCAACCAAACACTGAAGCTTTCTTT. It yields the protein CATQPNTEAFF.

The rearrangement links TRBV6-5 to TRBJ2-1, with D unclear. Germline CDR1 MNHEY, CDR2 SVGAGI. This CDR3 region has 16 residues. V gave up 0 bases and J gave up 8 bases, with 17 bases separating them. CDR3 in amino acids: CASSYSVGLWVDEQFF. The CDR3 coding sequence is TGTGCCAGCAGTTACTCGGTGGGCCTTTGGGTCGATGAGCAGTTCTTC.

The genes are TRBV4-2 and TRBJ2-7, with a weak D call TRBD2 (5 bases). Between the trimmed V and J ends, which lost 4 bases and 5 bases, there was a span of 15 bases. Germline V CDR1 and CDR2: LGHNA, YNFKEQ. This CDR3 has 14 residues. CDR3 loop: CASSPPTGWDEQYF. CDR3 DNA: TGTGCCAGCAGCCCCCCGACGGGGTGGGACGAGCAGTACTTC.

The J gene is TRBJ1-2, the V gene TRBV6-5; no firm D call. This CDR3 region has 12 residues. The V gene lost 5 bases and the J gene lost 8 bases, with 12 bases spanning the gap. Per the germline V gene, CDR1 is MNHEY and CDR2 is SVGAGI. Here the CDR3 DNA reads TGTGCCAGCAGTACCGATCGTAGGGGCTACACCTTC. Translating gives CASSTDRRGYTF.

The J gene is TRBJ1-5, the V gene TRBV5-1, with a tentative D call TRBD1 (5 bases). Per germline, CDR1 SGHRS and CDR2 YFSETQ. CDR3 length: 15 amino acids. Deletions cut 0 bases from V and 6 bases from J, with 13 bases between. Here the CDR3 reads CASSLDQGLGQPQHF. The CDR3 DNA reads TGCGCCAGCAGCTTGGATCAGGGATTGGGTCAGCCCCAGCATTTT.

The chain employs TRBV6-5 and TRBJ1-5; TRBD1 might be the D (5 bases). Germline values: CDR1 MNHEY, CDR2 SVGAGI. The CDR3 length is 16 residues. Trimming cost V 0 bases and J 5 bases, with 14 bases left between them. The CDR3, as DNA: TGTGCCAGCAGTTACTCGGGGTCGGTGGGGGATCAGCCCCAGCATTTT. Translated, it gives CASSYSGSVGDQPQHF.

This rearrangement joins TRBV27 to TRBJ1-2, with D unresolved. The V and J ends lost 3 bases and 0 bases respectively, with 11 bases between them. Germline loops: CDR1 MNHEY, CDR2 SMNVEV (reference sequence). The CDR3 contains 15 residues. CDR3 in DNA: TGTGCCAGCAGTTTCAGTGGTTGGGCTAACTATGGCTACACCTTC. It specifies CASSFSGWANYGYTF.

The V call is TRBV4-1, the J call TRBJ2-6; D is uncertain. With 0 bases removed from V and 3 bases from J, the gap between germline ends came to 3 bases. Germline assignment: CDR1 MGHRA and CDR2 YSYEKL. CDR3 size: 14 residues. The CDR3 nucleotides are TGCGCCAGCAGCCAAGATGGTGGGGCCAACGTCCTGACTTTC. Translation: CASSQDGGANVLTF.

The chain couples TRBV7-9 to TRBJ2-7, with D perhaps being TRBD1 or TRBD2 (5 bases each). In germline, CDR1 is SEHNR, CDR2 FQNEAQ (reference sequence). The ends were cut back, 5 bases at V and 4 bases at J, with 18 bases in the middle. CDR3 length: 15 residues. The CDR3 nucleotides read TGTGCCAGCAGCGCGAGTCATCTGGGGGAATACGAGCAGTACTTC. This codes for CASSASHLGEYEQYF.

The chain has TRBV11-2 and TRBJ2-3, with D perhaps being TRBD1 or TRBD2 (5 bases each). Per the germline V gene, CDR1 is SGHAT and CDR2 is FQNNGV. The germline V and J ends were trimmed by 4 bases and 5 bases, with 16 bases remaining between them. This CDR3 has 15 residues. CDR3 protein: CASSSLRGAVDTQYF. In nucleotides, the CDR3 is TGTGCCAGCAGCTCGTTACGAGGGGCCGTAGATACGCAGTATTTT. Full variable domain (missing parts from reference TRBV11-2 and TRBJ2-3): EAGVAQSPRYKIIEKRQSVAFWCNPISGHATLYWYQQILGQGPKLLIQFQNNGVVDDSQLPKDRFSAERLKGVDSTLKIQPAKLEDSAVYLCASSSLRGAVDTQYFGPGTRLTVL.

The chain has TRBV11-2 and TRBJ2-5, with 10 positions matching TRBD1. Per germline, CDR1 SGHAT and CDR2 FQNNGV. This CDR3 comprises 15 residues. V shed 4 bases, J shed 3 bases, and the junction held 5 bases outside the gene matches. The chain's CDR3 is CASSSTGQGEETQYF. The CDR3, as DNA: TGTGCCAGCAGCTCCACCGGACAGGGGGAAGAGACCCAGTACTTC.